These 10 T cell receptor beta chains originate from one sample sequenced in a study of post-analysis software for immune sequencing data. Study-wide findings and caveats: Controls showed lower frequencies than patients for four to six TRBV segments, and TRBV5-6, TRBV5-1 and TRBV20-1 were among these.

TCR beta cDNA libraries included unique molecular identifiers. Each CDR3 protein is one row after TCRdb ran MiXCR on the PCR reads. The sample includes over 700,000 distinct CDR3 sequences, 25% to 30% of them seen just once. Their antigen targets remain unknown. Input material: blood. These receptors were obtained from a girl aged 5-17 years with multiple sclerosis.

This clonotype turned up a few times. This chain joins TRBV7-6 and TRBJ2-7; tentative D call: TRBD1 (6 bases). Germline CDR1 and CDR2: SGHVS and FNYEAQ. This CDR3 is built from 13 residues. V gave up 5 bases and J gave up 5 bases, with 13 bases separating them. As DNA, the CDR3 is TGTGCCAGCAGCCTAACACAGGGCCACGAGCAGTACTTC. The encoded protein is CASSLTQGHEQYF.

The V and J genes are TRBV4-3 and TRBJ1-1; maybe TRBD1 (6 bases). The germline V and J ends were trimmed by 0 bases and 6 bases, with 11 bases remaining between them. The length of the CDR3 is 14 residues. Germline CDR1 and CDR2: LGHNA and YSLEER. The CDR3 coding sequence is TGCGCCAGCAGCCAAGATCTCAGGGGAGCTGAAGCTTTCTTT. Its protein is CASSQDLRGAEAFF.

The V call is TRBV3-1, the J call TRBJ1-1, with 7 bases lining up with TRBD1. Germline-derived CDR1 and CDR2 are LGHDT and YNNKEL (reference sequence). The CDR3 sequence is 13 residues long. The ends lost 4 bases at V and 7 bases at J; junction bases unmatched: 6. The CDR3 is CASSRDSHLEAFF. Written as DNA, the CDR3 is TGTGCCAGCAGCCGGGACAGCCACCTTGAAGCTTTCTTT.

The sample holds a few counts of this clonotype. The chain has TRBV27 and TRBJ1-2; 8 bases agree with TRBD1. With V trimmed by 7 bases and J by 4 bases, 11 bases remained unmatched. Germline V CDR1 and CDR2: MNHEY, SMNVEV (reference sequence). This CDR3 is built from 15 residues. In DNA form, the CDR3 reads TGTGCCAGCAACACCTACAGGGGGGAAACCTATGGCTACACCTTC. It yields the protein CASNTYRGETYGYTF.

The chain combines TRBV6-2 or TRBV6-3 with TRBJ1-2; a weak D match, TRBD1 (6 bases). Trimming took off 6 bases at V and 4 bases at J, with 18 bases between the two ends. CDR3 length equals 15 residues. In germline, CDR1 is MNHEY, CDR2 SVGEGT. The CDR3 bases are TGTGCCAGCAGCCCAATCCGGGGGGCTCCCTATGGCTACACCTTC. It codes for CASSPIRGAPYGYTF.

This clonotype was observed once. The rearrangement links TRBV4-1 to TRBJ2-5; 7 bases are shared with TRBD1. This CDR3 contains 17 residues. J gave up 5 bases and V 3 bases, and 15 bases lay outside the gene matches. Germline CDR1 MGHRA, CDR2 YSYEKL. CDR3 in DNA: TGCGCCAGCAGCCACCCACCCCTCGGACAGGTTGGGGAGACCCAGTACTTC. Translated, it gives CASSHPPLGQVGETQYF.

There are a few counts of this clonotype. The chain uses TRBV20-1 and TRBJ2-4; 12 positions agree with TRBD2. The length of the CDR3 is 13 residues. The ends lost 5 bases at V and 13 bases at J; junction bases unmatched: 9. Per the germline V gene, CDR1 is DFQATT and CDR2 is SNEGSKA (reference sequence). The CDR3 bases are TGCAGTGCTTCCGGACTAGCGGGAACCGGGCAGTACTTC. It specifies CSASGLAGTGQYF.

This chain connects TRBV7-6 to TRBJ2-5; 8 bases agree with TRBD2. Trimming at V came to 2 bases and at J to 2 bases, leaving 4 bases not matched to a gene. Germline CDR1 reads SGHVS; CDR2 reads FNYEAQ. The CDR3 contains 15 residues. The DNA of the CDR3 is TGTGCCAGCAGCTTATTCTCTAGCGGGCAAGAGACCCAGTACTTC. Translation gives CASSLFSSGQETQYF.

CDR3 DNA sequence: TGCAGTGCTAGAGATGAAATAGCGGGGGGTCGCCGCTCCTACAATGAGCAGTACTTC. Translation gives CSARDEIAGGRRSYNEQYF. The V call is TRBV20-1, the J call TRBJ2-5; 10 positions match TRBD2. The germline V gene has CDR1 DFQATT and CDR2 SNEGSKA (reference sequence). The length of the CDR3 is 19 residues. Trimming removed 0 bases from V and 11 bases from J; junction bases left unmatched: 24.

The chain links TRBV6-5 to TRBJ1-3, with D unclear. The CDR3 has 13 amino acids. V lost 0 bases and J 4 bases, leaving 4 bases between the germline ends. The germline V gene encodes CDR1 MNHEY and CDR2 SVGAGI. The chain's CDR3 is CASSYSIGNTIYF. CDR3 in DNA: TGTGCCAGCAGTTACTCCATCGGAAACACCATATATTTT.